Below are 8 T cell receptor beta chains sequenced from a single sample in a study of breast tumors, draining lymph nodes, adjacent tissues. One entry per CDR3 protein, called by TCRdb with MiXCR from the multiplex PCR reads. The sample contains 150,000 to 200,000 distinct CDR3 sequences, about 34% of which appear only once. Samples came from axillary lymph nodes draining the breast cancer. Sequencing used axillary lymph node tissue. Source of these receptors: a female donor with breast cancer. Some clones in this sample may be carry-over from other donors' samples.

As for this clonotype: Given a much more abundant clone one base away, this may be a read error. The chain combines TRBV4-1 with TRBJ2-1; possible D gene TRBD2, 6 bases. Germline CDR1 is MGHRA and CDR2 is YSYEKL. V was clipped by 4 bases and J by 2 bases, with 21 bases between them. CDR3 size: 18 residues. For the CDR3, the DNA is TGCGCCAGCAGCCTCAGGTCTAGCGAGGGGTGGACCTACAATGAGCAGTTCTTC. Amino acid sequence: CASSLRSSEGWTYNEQFF.

This clonotype was detected only a few times. A much more abundant neighbour one base away suggests this may be a read error. V and J are TRBV5-4 and TRBJ2-1; possible D gene TRBD1, 5 bases. Trimming pared 0 bases from V and 9 bases from J, leaving 7 bases between. Looked up from germline, CDR1 is SGHNT and CDR2 is YYREEE (reference sequence). The CDR3 totals 12 residues. CDR3 sequence (DNA): TGTGCCAGCAGCTTGGAAGGGGCTGAGCAGTTCTTC. Protein product: CASSLEGAEQFF.

This clonotype was found many times. J is TRBJ2-3 and V is TRBV6-1; 10 nucleotides line up with TRBD1. The V gene end was trimmed by 6 bases and the J gene end by 10 bases; junction bases not matched to a gene: 13. The CDR3 consists of 15 residues. Germline loops: CDR1 MNHNS, CDR2 SASEGT. The CDR3 nucleotides read TGTGCCAGCAGCCTACAGGGGACAGGGGATAGGGCGCAGTATTTT. The encoded protein is CASSLQGTGDRAQYF.

This clonotype has ten or more counts. The chain employs TRBV20-1 and TRBJ1-4; perhaps TRBD1 as D (6 bases). Germline CDR1 DFQATT, CDR2 SNEGSKA (reference sequence). V was cut by 5 bases and J by 3 bases, with 10 bases left in between. This CDR3 has 13 amino acids. The CDR3 DNA reads as TGCAGTGCTCCGACAGGCCCTAATGAAAAACTGTTTTTT. This sequence encodes CSAPTGPNEKLFF.

This clonotype has a count of ten or more. The chain employs TRBV18 and TRBJ2-3; TRBD2 aligns across 9 bases. The trim removed 1 base at V and 4 bases at J, leaving 6 bases unmatched. Per germline, CDR1 KGHSH and CDR2 LQKENI. This CDR3 region has 16 residues. The CDR3 loop is CASSPLRLAGSDTQYF. The CDR3 DNA reads TGTGCCAGCTCACCACTGCGGCTAGCGGGATCAGATACGCAGTATTTT.

This chain links TRBV6-1 with TRBJ2-7; no definite D call. The CDR3 totals 16 residues. Trimming shortened V by 2 bases and J by 5 bases, and 19 bases separated the two germline ends. Germline CDR1 reads MNHNS; CDR2 reads SASEGT. In DNA, the CDR3 is TGTGCCAGCAGTGAACATTGGACGACGCTGGAAAACGAGCAGTACTTC. Protein: CASSEHWTTLENEQYF.

This clonotype was found many times. V and J are TRBV24-1 and TRBJ1-1; 7 bases fit TRBD1. The germline V gene encodes CDR1 KGHDR and CDR2 SFDVKD. The CDR3 runs to 15 residues. The junction had 5 bases not matched to a gene; V was cut back by 3 bases and J by 2 bases. This CDR3 is CATSDDRDSNTEAFF. DNA for the CDR3: TGTGCCACCAGTGATGATCGGGACAGCAACACTGAAGCTTTCTTT.

As for this clonotype: A single base separates this from a much larger clone, so it may be a read error. This chain links TRBV6-1 with TRBJ1-6; no firm D call. The CDR3 is 16 residues long. With 5 bases removed from V and 9 bases from J, the gap between germline ends came to 20 bases. Germline V CDR1 and CDR2: MNHNS, SASEGT. CDR3 DNA: TGTGCCAGCAGTCAACACACTTTAACCATTATTTCACCCCTCCACTTT. Translated: CASSQHTLTIISPLHF.